This note documents a single TCR beta chain sequence. The sample originates from a study of control samples from healthy donors and cancer patients. The CDR3 is 15 amino acids. The germline CDR1 and CDR2 sequences are MNHEY and SVGAGI. The V gene lost 4 bases and the J gene lost 0 bases, with 10 bases spanning the gap. Assay used: immunoSEQ multiplex PCR; TCRdb lists only in-frame clones, some missing. The sample records roughly 200,000 clones, roughly nine tenths being singletons. Material for sequencing was blood. This chain links TRBV6-5 with TRBJ2-1; D remains unclear. This receptor was obtained from a man aged 25 to 45 in good health. The CDR3 sequence: CASSSPTGSYNEQFF. The DNA for the CDR3 is TGTGCCAGCAGTTCCCCGACGGGCTCCTACAATGAGCAGTTCTTC.